One sample yielded the 27 T cell receptor beta chains listed below, sequenced in a study of blood T cell repertoires in COVID-19. Generated by immunoSEQ multiplex PCR, the TCRdb table keeps only in-frame clones and is missing some. Of roughly 250,000 clones listed, 75% to 95% are singletons. The sample consisted of peripheral blood. The receptors shown here come from a person between 18 and 35 years old with COVID-19, enrolled during active disease.

The chain recombines TRBV7-9 with TRBJ2-7; D is undetermined. Trimming shortened V by 2 bases and J by 2 bases, and 13 bases separated the two germline ends. The length of the CDR3 is 15 residues. Germline loops: CDR1 SEHNR, CDR2 FQNEAQ (reference sequence). The DNA of the CDR3 is TGTGCCAGCAGCTTAAGCGACTCATGGGCCTACGAGCAGTACTTC. This codes for CASSLSDSWAYEQYF. Looking up the rest from reference TRBV7-9 and TRBJ2-7 gives the full variable domain: DTGVSQNPRHKITKRGQNVTFRCDPISEHNRLYWYRQTLGQGPEFLTYFQNEAQLEKSRLLSDRFSAERPKGSFSTLEIQRTEQGDSAMYLCASSLSDSWAYEQYFGPGTRLTVT.

The chain employs TRBV24-1 and TRBJ2-2; 11 bases are shared with TRBD2. The CDR3 has 15 amino acids. Germline loops: CDR1 KGHDR, CDR2 SFDVKD. J lost 6 bases, V lost 4 bases, and 3 bases had no gene match. CDR3 in DNA: TGTGCCACCAGTGACCCGACTAGCGGGGCCGGGGAGCTGTTTTTT. This encodes CATSDPTSGAGELFF.

V gene TRBV18 combines with J gene TRBJ1-4; possibly TRBD1 for D (5 bases). The CDR3 totals 14 residues. Germline V gene data show CDR1 as KGHSH and CDR2 as LQKENI. V lost 5 bases to trimming and J lost 3 bases, with 10 bases between them. CDR3 DNA sequence: TGTGCCAGCTCAGCAGGGTTGGCTAATGAAAAACTGTTTTTT. Translating gives CASSAGLANEKLFF.

CDR3 in amino acids: CASSLAAGGNYGYTF. As DNA, the CDR3 is TGCGCCAGCAGCTTGGCAGCAGGGGGCAACTATGGCTACACCTTC. This chain links TRBV5-1 with TRBJ1-2, with TRBD1 matching 8 bases. CDR3 length: 15 residues. J gave up 2 bases and V 0 bases, and 3 bases lay outside the gene matches. Germline loops: CDR1 SGHRS, CDR2 YFSETQ.

The chain is built from TRBV7-9 and TRBJ2-5, with 7 bases lining up with TRBD2. With 4 bases clipped from V and 1 base from J, the junction kept 6 bases outside the gene matches. CDR1 and CDR2 from the germline V gene are SEHNR and FQNEAQ (reference sequence). This CDR3 contains 15 residues. The CDR3 nucleotides are TGTGCCAGCAGCTGGGGAGGGACTTTCCAAGAGACCCAGTACTTC. This sequence encodes CASSWGGTFQETQYF.

The V and J genes are TRBV25-1 and TRBJ1-6; D gene ambiguous. Trimming removed 4 bases at V and 10 bases at J, with 11 bases between. The CDR3 covers 13 residues. Germline loops: CDR1 MGHDK, CDR2 SYGVNS. CDR3 residues: CASSGGSRSPLHF. Here the CDR3 DNA reads TGTGCCAGCAGTGGAGGGAGTCGATCACCCCTCCACTTT.

This clone has just one count. The chain couples TRBV5-6 to TRBJ1-4; possibly TRBD1 for D (6 bases). Germline V gene sequence: CDR1 SGHDT, CDR2 YYEEEE. The length of the CDR3 is 14 residues. Trimming removed 1 base at V and 7 bases at J, with 11 bases between. The CDR3 is CASSLMDRGEKLFF. CDR3 nucleotide sequence: TGTGCCAGCAGCTTGATGGACAGAGGTGAAAAACTGTTTTTT. Full variable domain (missing parts from reference TRBV5-6 and TRBJ1-4): DAGVTQSPTHLIKTRGQQVTLRCSPKSGHDTVSWYQQALGQGPQFIFQYYEEEERQRGNFPDRFSGHQFPNYSSELNVNALLLGDSALYLCASSLMDRGEKLFFGSGTQLSVL.

This chain uses TRBV3-1 (or the pseudogene TRBV3-2) with TRBJ1-2, with TRBD1 as a possible D gene (5 bases). This CDR3 contains 12 residues. V lost 3 bases to trimming and J lost 3 bases, with 5 bases between them. From germline, CDR1 is LGHDT and CDR2 YNNKEL (reference sequence). The CDR3, as DNA: TGTGCCAGCAGCCAGACAGACTATGGCTACACCTTC. It yields the protein CASSQTDYGYTF.

The chain has TRBV11-2 and TRBJ2-7; TRBD1 matches at 7 bases. J gave up 0 bases and V 6 bases, and 5 bases lay outside the gene matches. The CDR3 consists of 14 residues. Germline V CDR1 and CDR2: SGHAT, FQNNGV. The CDR3 nucleotides read TGTGCCAGCAGGACAGGGCTGAGCTCCTACGAGCAGTACTTC. This gives the protein CASRTGLSSYEQYF.

This clone showed up many times. The CDR3 coding sequence is TGTGCCAGCCCCCAGCCCCGGGACAGCTCCTACGAGCAGTACTTC. As protein: CASPQPRDSSYEQYF. The chain employs TRBV19 and TRBJ2-7; TRBD1 agrees at 7 bases. V dropped 9 bases and J dropped 0; count of bases not matched to a gene: 11. The CDR3 runs 15 residues. Germline CDR1 and CDR2: LNHDA and SQIVND (reference sequence).

The gene calls are TRBV4-2 and TRBJ2-2; D may be TRBD1 (5 bases). Per germline, CDR1 LGHNA and CDR2 YNFKEQ. V was shortened by 4 bases and J by 6 bases, with 9 bases between the two germline ends. This CDR3 has 13 amino acids. The CDR3 DNA sequence: TGTGCCAGCAGCCCGAAAGGGGCCGGGGAGCTGTTTTTT. Protein: CASSPKGAGELFF.

A single count supports this clone. The chain recombines TRBV19 with TRBJ1-2, with D possibly being TRBD1 (6 bases). CDR1 is LNHDA and CDR2 is SQIVND in the germline V gene (reference sequence). CDR3 length equals 13 residues. The V and J ends lost 5 bases and 5 bases respectively, with 12 bases between them. The CDR3: CASSHGQLYGYTF. DNA of the CDR3: TGTGCCAGTAGTCACGGACAGTTGTATGGCTACACCTTC.

This rearrangement joins TRBV9 to TRBJ2-3; the D gene is possibly TRBD1 (5 bases). In germline, CDR1 is SGDLS, CDR2 YYNGEE. The CDR3 has 15 residues. With 0 bases removed from V and 3 bases from J, the gap between germline ends came to 11 bases. CDR3 in DNA: TGTGCCAGCAGCGTAGCACAGGTTGGGACAGATACGCAGTATTTT. It translates to CASSVAQVGTDTQYF.

The chain employs TRBV7-2 and TRBJ2-1; TRBD2 aligns across 11 bases. This CDR3 is built from 15 residues. V shed 1 base, J shed 4 bases, and the junction held 0 bases outside the gene matches. CDR1 and CDR2 from the germline V gene are SGHTA and FQGNSA. This CDR3 is CASSLGLAGYNEQFF. CDR3 bases: TGTGCCAGCAGCTTAGGACTAGCGGGGTACAATGAGCAGTTCTTC.

CDR3: CASSQVQLVGTYNSPLHF. The CDR3 DNA reads as TGCGCCAGCAGCCAAGTCCAATTGGTGGGGACTTATAATTCACCCCTCCACTTT. The gene calls are TRBV4-3 and TRBJ1-6, with D maybe TRBD1 (5 bases). The CDR3 totals 18 residues. Between the trimmed V and J ends, which lost 1 base and 4 bases, there was a span of 17 bases. Germline values: CDR1 LGHNA, CDR2 YSLEER.

This chain connects TRBV6-2 or TRBV6-3 to TRBJ2-1, with D perhaps matching TRBD2 (6 bases). V lost 3 bases and J lost 15, with 15 bases in between. The CDR3 contains 12 residues. Germline CDR1 MNHEY, CDR2 SVGEGT. DNA of the CDR3: TGTGCCAGCAGTTATACTGGGGACTTGGGGTTCTTC. Amino acids: CASSYTGDLGFF.

The chain uses TRBV5-4 and TRBJ1-2, with a weak D call TRBD1 (6 bases). The V gene's germline CDR1 is SGHNT and CDR2 YYREEE (reference sequence). V lost 0 bases, J lost 8 bases, and 14 bases lay in between. The CDR3 is made up of 14 amino acids. The CDR3 DNA is TGTGCCAGCAGCTTGGGGACAGCCCGGAGAGGCTACACCTTC. Translation: CASSLGTARRGYTF. The variable domain in full, completed from reference TRBV5-4 and TRBJ1-2, reads ETGVTQSPTHLIKTRGQQVTLRCSSQSGHNTVSWYQQALGQGPQFIFQYYREEENGRGNFPPRFSGLQFPNYSSELNVNALELDDSALYLCASSLGTARRGYTFGSGTRLTVV.

The rearrangement joins TRBV29-1 to TRBJ2-2, with a weak D call TRBD1 (5 bases). V was cut by 4 bases and J by 5 bases, with 14 bases left in between. The V gene's germline CDR1 is SQVTM and CDR2 ANQGSEA. CDR3 length: 14 amino acids. DNA of the CDR3: TGCAGCGTTGCCGCAGGGTTTGCTACCGGGGAGCTGTTTTTT. The encoded protein is CSVAAGFATGELFF.

The gene calls are TRBV27 and TRBJ2-2; TRBD2 agrees at 11 bases. CDR1 and CDR2 from the germline V gene are MNHEY and SMNVEV (reference sequence). With 5 bases clipped from V and 0 bases from J, the junction kept 2 bases outside the gene matches. This CDR3 has 16 amino acids. CDR3 in DNA: TGTGCCAGCAGTGAACTAGCGGGGGCGAACACCGGGGAGCTGTTTTTT. Translated: CASSELAGANTGELFF.

In its sample, this clone was seen a few times. The J gene is TRBJ2-3, the V gene TRBV2, with a tentative D call TRBD1 (6 bases). The CDR3 loop spans 15 amino acids. V shed 5 bases and J shed 2 bases, with 14 bases lying between them. Per germline, CDR1 SNHLY and CDR2 FYNNEI. The CDR3 sequence: CASSKQGYNTDTQYF. CDR3 nucleotide sequence: TGTGCCAGCAGTAAACAGGGTTACAACACAGATACGCAGTATTTT.

This chain links TRBV15 with TRBJ2-2; TRBD1 matches 10 bases. Trimming cost V 2 bases and J 7 bases; bases outside gene matches: 10. The CDR3 covers 17 residues. The germline CDR1 and CDR2 sequences are LNHNV and YYDKDF (reference sequence). CDR3 bases: TGTGCCACCAGCAGATTCGCCGGGACAGGGGATGTCGGGGAGCTGTTTTTT. This translates into CATSRFAGTGDVGELFF.

The rearrangement uses TRBV7-3 and TRBJ2-7; D is undetermined. The CDR3 contains 13 residues. Between the trimmed V and J ends, which lost 3 bases and 3 bases, there was a span of 9 bases. The V gene's germline CDR1 is SGHTA and CDR2 FQGTGA. CDR3 DNA: TGTGCCAGCAGCTTCGATTTCGGCTACGAGCAGTACTTC. This gives the protein CASSFDFGYEQYF.

On this clone itself: This sample also contains other DNA sequences that code for the same CDR3. J is TRBJ2-2 and V is TRBV19; 7 bases are a match to TRBD2. The CDR3 consists of 14 residues. Per germline, CDR1 LNHDA and CDR2 SQIVND (reference sequence). V shed 4 bases and J 2 bases; nucleotides not matched to a gene: 1. CDR3 bases: TGTGCCAGTAGTAGCGGGGGTAACACCGGGGAGCTGTTTTTT. Protein: CASSSGGNTGELFF. Combining the CDR3 with reference TRBV19 and TRBJ2-2 gives the whole variable domain DGGITQSPKYLFRKEGQNVTLSCEQNLNHDAMYWYRQDPGQGLRLIYYSQIVNDFQKGDIAEGYSVSREKKESFPLTVTSAQKNPTAFYLCASSSGGNTGELFFGEGSRLTVL.

The chain links TRBV4-3 to TRBJ2-3; 7 nucleotides match TRBD1. CDR3 length: 17 residues. Germline-derived CDR1 and CDR2 are LGHNA and YSLEER. The junction had 7 bases not matched to a gene; V was cut back by 0 bases and J by 1 base. The CDR3 DNA reads TGCGCCAGCAGCCAAGATCATGGGACAGTGCGCACAGATACGCAGTATTTT. Its protein product is CASSQDHGTVRTDTQYF.

The chain has TRBV19 and TRBJ2-1; D may be TRBD1 (5 bases). The CDR3 has 15 residues. The V and J ends lost 3 bases and 6 bases respectively, with 15 bases between them. Per the germline V gene, CDR1 is LNHDA and CDR2 is SQIVND (reference sequence). The CDR3 coding sequence is TGTGCCAGTAGTATTGGGGCAGCCGAATTCAATGAGCAGTTCTTC. Translation gives CASSIGAAEFNEQFF.

This chain's CDR3 is CASSRSGNTGELFF. The CDR3, as DNA: TGTGCCAGCAGCCGTAGCGGAAACACCGGGGAGCTGTTTTTT. The rearrangement joins TRBV7-6 to TRBJ2-2; D possibly corresponds to TRBD2 (6 bases). With 5 bases removed from V and 2 bases from J, the gap between germline ends came to 9 bases. The CDR3 is made up of 14 amino acids. CDR1 and CDR2 from the germline V gene are SGHVS and FNYEAQ.

The rearrangement uses TRBV5-8 and TRBJ2-5; 8 nucleotides line up with TRBD1. V shed 5 bases, J shed 2 bases, and the junction held 2 bases outside the gene matches. The CDR3 is 13 amino acids. Germline CDR1 SGHTS, CDR2 YDEGEE. CDR3 DNA: TGTGCCAGCAGTTGGGACAGGCAAGAGACCCAGTACTTC. It codes for CASSWDRQETQYF.